The rows below give T cell receptor beta chains drawn from one sample of a study of a mutant IDH1 vaccine in newly diagnosed glioma. Their antigens are not known. Profiling relied on immunoSEQ multiplex PCR, and the TCRdb table lists in-frame clones only, not all of them. The sample shows roughly 30,000 clones, roughly 90% of them seen only once. Sequenced material: PBMCs, taken from a glioma patient whose treatment included an IDH1 peptide vaccine. All receptors derive from a man younger than 35 with glioma. Each CDR3 is given without its conserved first and last residue. D genes are given only for firm matches.

j_call,v_call,d_call,cdr3_aa
TRBJ2-6,TRBV5-1,TRBD1,ASSSFYTGGLSGANVLT
TRBJ1-1,TRBV30,.,AWSWQDEAF
TRBJ1-1,TRBV28,.,ASTRMGLNTEAF
TRBJ1-3,TRBV6-5,.,ASSYGGHGGNTIY
TRBJ2-2,TRBV25-1,TRBD2,ASSGSPGGLTGELF
TRBJ2-2,TRBV6-5,.,ASEVPSTGELF
TRBJ2-7,TRBV20-1,.,SAEKAYEQY
TRBJ1-1,TRBV9,.,ASSLGLHTEAF
TRBJ1-1,TRBV19,.,ASSMMGRNKI
TRBJ1-2,TRBV6-6,.,ASSYSENYGYT
TRBJ2-2,TRBV18,.,ASSRVTNTGELF
TRBJ1-2,TRBV6-5,.,ASSAGTYGYT
TRBJ2-2,TRBV7-8,TRBD2,ASSRTSGLGELF
TRBJ1-1,TRBV29-1,.,SVGSRGTEAF
TRBJ1-6,TRBV27,TRBD1,ASSGQAYSPLH
TRBJ1-1,TRBV25-1,TRBD1,ASSESRTGQTEAF
TRBJ2-1,TRBV9,TRBD2,ASSVSGRGNEQF
TRBJ2-7,TRBV7-2,.,ASSLGLNEQY
TRBJ1-5,TRBV6-5,.,ASSRGGYNQPQH
TRBJ1-3,TRBV4-2,.,ASSQEAHSPSGNTIY
TRBJ2-1,TRBV5-4,TRBD2,ASSFVTPGGDEQF
TRBJ1-1,TRBV30,.,AWSGTENTEAF
TRBJ1-1,TRBV19,.,ASSIQAWDRRGTEAF
TRBJ2-7,TRBV5-1,TRBD2,ASSPTSGSNEQY
TRBJ2-7,TRBV30,.,AWSPSGTYEQY
TRBJ2-2,TRBV18,.,ASSPRRGELF
TRBJ2-7,TRBV4-1,TRBD1,ASSPSYRGSYEQY
TRBJ1-1,TRBV7-9,.,ASSLDGTKLAEAF
TRBJ1-1,TRBV28,TRBD1,ASTGQPNTEAF
TRBJ1-2,TRBV5-6,TRBD1,ASSLRQGAYYGYT
TRBJ2-1,TRBV9,TRBD2,ASSVGASGGNEQF
TRBJ2-6,TRBV15,.,ATSRQGGSGANVLT
TRBJ2-5,TRBV27,TRBD1,ASSLGQGVGETQY
TRBJ1-2,TRBV5-6,.,ASSLGSTYGYT
TRBJ2-7,TRBV10-3,TRBD1,AISESSGGGYEQY
TRBJ1-2,TRBV30,.,AWSPNTGYT
TRBJ1-1,TRBV11-2,.,ASSPRKKDSQSFSEAF
TRBJ2-7,TRBV6-1,TRBD1,ASKEGQGPPYEQY
TRBJ1-5,TRBV4-2,.,ASSQGGVGQPQH
TRBJ1-1,TRBV7-2,.,ASSALTGMTEAF
TRBJ2-3,TRBV6-1,.,ASSDRQGLDTQY
TRBJ2-3,TRBV15,.,ATSSLVGPATDTQY
TRBJ2-1,TRBV6-6,TRBD2,ASSYSLAGVRNEQF
TRBJ1-4,TRBV6-6,.,ASTQNEKLF
TRBJ2-7,TRBV6-5,TRBD2,ASSLAGGTYEQY
TRBJ1-2,TRBV6-5,.,ASSEDLNYGYT
TRBJ2-2,TRBV30,.,AWNLNTGELF
TRBJ2-7,TRBV29-1,TRBD1,SLPDRGDSYEQY
TRBJ2-1,TRBV20-1,.,SAVTRNEQF
TRBJ2-2,TRBV29-1,TRBD1,SVQGASGELF
TRBJ1-4,TRBV5-1,.,ASSPGHANEKLF